These 24 T cell receptor beta chains were all obtained from the same sample, sequenced in a study of cytomegalovirus exposure and HLA in healthy donors. With 60 Vbeta and 13 Jbeta primers, the PCR was carried out. The table came from immunoSEQ multiplex PCR; TCRdb's copy has only in-frame clones and leaves some out. Of 80,000 or so clones in the sample, 60% to 80% were seen once. The sample was PBMCs. The receptor source for this set is a woman in her thirties or forties in good health and CMV-seronegative.

This clone was counted only a few times. J is TRBJ1-3 and V is TRBV9; 7 bases fit TRBD1. Germline trimming cut 5 bases from V and 3 bases from J; bases unmatched to any gene: 8. Germline values: CDR1 SGDLS, CDR2 YYNGEE. CDR3 length: 15 residues. This CDR3 reads CASSLTGIRGNTIYF. DNA for the CDR3: TGTGCCAGCAGTTTGACAGGGATCCGTGGAAACACCATATATTTT.

The chain joins TRBV5-6 to TRBJ2-3; 8 bases map to TRBD1. CDR3 length: 18 amino acids. Trimming took 4 bases from V and 0 from J; bases not matched to a gene: 13. CDR1 and CDR2 from the germline V gene are SGHDT and YYEEEE. In DNA form, the CDR3 reads TGTGCCAGCAGCCTCGGGTATTGGGACAGGAAAAGCACAGATACGCAGTATTTT. Translated: CASSLGYWDRKSTDTQYF.

CDR3 loop: CASSSRTGTGNTIYF. The CDR3 nucleotides read TGTGCCAGCAGCTCCCGAACAGGGACTGGAAACACCATATATTTT. The genes are TRBV5-4 and TRBJ1-3; the D gene is possibly TRBD1 (6 bases). Germline loops: CDR1 SGHNT, CDR2 YYREEE (reference sequence). V dropped 3 bases and J dropped 2 bases, with 12 bases sitting between them. The CDR3 has 15 amino acids.

The chain carries TRBV9 and TRBJ2-2; a possible D gene is TRBD2 (6 bases). V was pared by 4 bases and J by 1 base, with 14 bases between. CDR3 length equals 16 residues. The germline V gene has CDR1 SGDLS and CDR2 YYNGEE. The CDR3 DNA follows: TGTGCCAGCAGCCCCACACTAGCAGTGAACACCGGGGAGCTGTTTTTT. This translates into CASSPTLAVNTGELFF. Using reference TRBV9 and TRBJ2-2 for the parts outside the CDR3, the full variable domain is DSGVTQTPKHLITATGQRVTLRCSPRSGDLSVYWYQQSLDQGLQFLIQYYNGEERAKGNILERFSAQQFPDLHSELNLSSLELGDSALYFCASSPTLAVNTGELFFGEGSRLTVL.

V usage is TRBV7-9 and J usage is TRBJ1-6; 9 bases match TRBD1. Germline V lookup: CDR1 SEHNR, CDR2 FQNEAQ (reference sequence). After removal of 4 bases from V and 5 bases from J, the junction contained 0 bases not matched to a gene. CDR3 size: 14 residues. The CDR3 spells CASSWDRDNSPLHF. CDR3 sequence (DNA): TGTGCCAGCAGCTGGGACAGGGATAATTCACCCCTCCACTTT.

About this clone: The same CDR3 arises from other DNA sequences in this sample as well. The rearrangement uses TRBV11-2 and TRBJ2-7, with D uncertain. CDR3 size: 12 residues. The ends were cut back, 3 bases at V and 4 bases at J, with 7 bases in the middle. From germline, CDR1 is SGHAT and CDR2 FQNNGV. CDR3 bases: TGTGCCAGCAGCTTGTCAGTGTACGAGCAGTACTTC. It codes for CASSLSVYEQYF.

The chain links TRBV6-4 to TRBJ1-4, with a possible D match to TRBD1 (6 bases). Trimming stripped 0 bases from V and 0 bases from J, with 11 bases between. This CDR3 has 17 amino acids. Germline V gives CDR1 MRHNA, CDR2 SNTAGT. The CDR3 spells CASSDSDRTSTNEKLFF. DNA of the CDR3: TGTGCCAGCAGTGACTCTGACAGGACTTCAACTAATGAAAAACTGTTTTTT.

The chain carries TRBV5-1 and TRBJ2-6; 11 bases match TRBD1. Germline CDR1 SGHRS, CDR2 YFSETQ. The ends lost 7 bases at V and 2 bases at J; junction bases unmatched: 5. The CDR3 spans 16 residues. The CDR3 is CASDRDRGAGANVLTF. CDR3 DNA: TGCGCCAGCGACCGGGACAGGGGGGCTGGGGCCAACGTCCTGACTTTC. Combining the CDR3 with reference TRBV5-1 and TRBJ2-6 gives the whole variable domain KAGVTQTPRYLIKTRGQQVTLSCSPISGHRSVSWYQQTPGQGLQFLFEYFSETQRNKGNFPGRFSGRQFSNSRSEMNVSTLELGDSALYLCASDRDRGAGANVLTFGAGSRLTVL.

The chain employs TRBV29-1 and TRBJ1-3; D possibly corresponds to TRBD1 (5 bases). V was shortened by 7 bases and J by 2 bases, with 15 bases between the two germline ends. Per germline, CDR1 SQVTM and CDR2 ANQGSEA. The CDR3 runs to 14 residues. The CDR3 reads CSAETGTAGNTIYF. The CDR3 region has the DNA TGCAGCGCTGAGACCGGGACTGCTGGAAACACCATATATTTT.

The chain employs TRBV7-9 and TRBJ1-4, with D possibly TRBD1 on 5 matching bases. With 1 base removed from V and 4 bases from J, the gap between germline ends came to 10 bases. The CDR3 spans 15 residues. Germline-derived CDR1 and CDR2 are SEHNR and FQNEAQ (reference sequence). CDR3 sequence: CASSLGGDGNEKLFF. The CDR3 coding sequence is TGTGCCAGCAGCTTAGGCGGGGACGGTAATGAAAAACTGTTTTTT.

This clone showed up just once. The rearrangement links TRBV6-5 to TRBJ2-3; TRBD2 matches 10 bases. J was trimmed by 3 bases and V by 5 bases; bases with no gene match: 5. Germline loops: CDR1 MNHEY, CDR2 SVGAGI. This CDR3 comprises 15 residues. DNA for the CDR3: TGTGCCAGCAGTCCGACTAGCGGGCCAACAGATACGCAGTATTTT. Protein: CASSPTSGPTDTQYF.

The sample holds one count of this clone. This rearrangement joins TRBV5-8 to TRBJ2-5; 8 bases are a match to TRBD1. Trimming cost V 10 bases and J 5 bases; bases outside gene matches: 13. Germline V gene data show CDR1 as SGHTS and CDR2 as YDEGEE. CDR3 size: 14 residues. The CDR3: CAPSPFRGHETQYF. CDR3 in DNA: TGTGCCCCCAGCCCCTTCAGGGGGCATGAGACCCAGTACTTC.

V is TRBV11-3 and J is TRBJ2-5, with D maybe TRBD2 (5 bases). Per germline, CDR1 SGHNT and CDR2 YENEEA. Trimming took 5 bases from V and 2 from J, leaving 9 bases between them. CDR3 length: 13 amino acids. The chain's CDR3 is CASSGGPQETQYF. The DNA for the CDR3 is TGTGCCAGCAGCGGAGGCCCGCAAGAGACCCAGTACTTC.

The table lists this clone with a few counts. The genes are TRBV25-1 and TRBJ1-2; D remains unclear. This CDR3 has 15 amino acids. Looked up from germline, CDR1 is MGHDK and CDR2 is SYGVNS. Trimming cost V 0 bases and J 0 bases, with 8 bases left between them. DNA of the CDR3: TGTGCCAGCAGTGAATATGAAACAACTAACTATGGCTACACCTTC. Amino acid sequence: CASSEYETTNYGYTF.

This clone has only a few counts. The chain couples TRBV19 to TRBJ2-7; 7 bases align to TRBD1. J lost 2 bases, V lost 3 bases, and 13 bases had no gene match. This CDR3 has 17 residues. The germline gives CDR1 LNHDA, CDR2 SQIVND (reference sequence). The CDR3 DNA reads as TGTGCCAGTAGTATTGGAGGAATCGGGACAGACACCTACGAGCAGTACTTC. Translation gives CASSIGGIGTDTYEQYF.

This clone has a handful of counts. V is TRBV6-4 and J is TRBJ2-3, with 10 positions matching TRBD2. The J segment lost 4 bases and the V segment lost 3 bases, leaving 4 bases of the junction unmatched. In germline, CDR1 is MRHNA, CDR2 SNTAGT. CDR3 size: 15 residues. This chain's CDR3 is CASSEGLADADTQYF. The CDR3 nucleotides read TGTGCCAGCAGTGAAGGACTAGCGGATGCAGATACGCAGTATTTT.

The chain recombines TRBV11-3 with TRBJ1-3; tentatively, D is TRBD1 (5 bases). With 5 bases removed from V and 0 bases from J, the gap between germline ends came to 14 bases. The CDR3 is made up of 16 amino acids. CDR1 SGHNT and CDR2 YENEEA come from the germline V gene. CDR3 amino acids: CASSRGAPFSGNTIYF. In DNA, the CDR3 is TGTGCCAGCAGCCGCGGGGCCCCGTTCTCTGGAAACACCATATATTTT.

The chain employs TRBV27 and TRBJ2-2, with D possibly TRBD1 on 6 matching bases. The germline gives CDR1 MNHEY, CDR2 SMNVEV (reference sequence). V gave up 6 bases and J gave up 0 bases, with 11 bases separating them. CDR3 size: 15 residues. In DNA form, the CDR3 reads TGTGCCAGCAGGTTGGGGACATCGAACACCGGGGAGCTGTTTTTT. Translated, it gives CASRLGTSNTGELFF.

CDR3 nucleotide sequence: TGTGCCAGCAGGCTATCTCTAGCGGGAGCTAGGTACGAGCAGTACTTC. This gives the protein CASRLSLAGARYEQYF. This sequence joins TRBV27 and TRBJ2-7, with 10 positions matching TRBD2. Losses at the gene ends were 6 bases for V and 4 bases for J; bases not matched to a gene: 12. CDR1 is MNHEY and CDR2 is SMNVEV in the germline V gene (reference sequence). The length of the CDR3 is 16 residues.

Worth noting for this clone: An end of the junction does not agree with germline; a read error may underlie this. This chain connects TRBV29-1 to TRBJ2-1; maybe TRBD2 (6 bases). This CDR3 contains 14 residues. The germline V gene has CDR1 SQVTM and CDR2 ANQGSEA. The CDR3 DNA sequence: TGCAGCGTTAGGTCCGGAGGGGTTTACAATGGGCAGTTCTTC. Encoded protein: CSVRSGGVYNGQFF.

The chain combines TRBV7-3 with TRBJ2-7; TRBD1 is a possible D gene (5 bases). V lost 2 bases to trimming and J lost 2 bases, with 13 bases between them. This CDR3 has 15 residues. Germline V gene data show CDR1 as SGHTA and CDR2 as FQGTGA. CDR3 sequence (DNA): TGTGCCAGCAGCTTACTCCAGGGATTCACCTACGAGCAGTACTTC. This translates into CASSLLQGFTYEQYF.

The V and J genes are TRBV7-2 and TRBJ2-3; TRBD2 matches 13 bases. CDR3 size: 18 residues. Germline V gene sequence: CDR1 SGHTA, CDR2 FQGNSA. Losses at the gene ends were 2 bases for V and 2 bases for J; bases not matched to a gene: 7. DNA of the CDR3: TGTGCCAGCAGCTTACTAGGGGGACTAGCGGGGTCCACAGATACGCAGTATTTT. Translating gives CASSLLGGLAGSTDTQYF.

The chain employs TRBV25-1 and TRBJ2-7, with 7 bases identical to TRBD1. J was trimmed by 1 base and V by 4 bases; bases with no gene match: 4. The length of the CDR3 is 14 residues. Germline V gives CDR1 MGHDK, CDR2 SYGVNS. The chain's CDR3 is CASSATGNSYEQYF. The DNA of the CDR3 is TGTGCCAGCAGTGCGACAGGGAATTCCTACGAGCAGTACTTC.

The chain is built from TRBV21-1 and TRBJ2-4; the table's D gene call, TRBD1, was not cross checked with the DNA. TRBV21-1 is a documented pseudogene. The CDR3 is made up of 17 amino acids. CDR3 nucleotide sequence: TGTGCCAGCAGCACGAAAACAGGGGGCTCTACCAAAAACATTCAGTACTTC. Amino acid sequence: CASSTKTGGSTKNIQYF.